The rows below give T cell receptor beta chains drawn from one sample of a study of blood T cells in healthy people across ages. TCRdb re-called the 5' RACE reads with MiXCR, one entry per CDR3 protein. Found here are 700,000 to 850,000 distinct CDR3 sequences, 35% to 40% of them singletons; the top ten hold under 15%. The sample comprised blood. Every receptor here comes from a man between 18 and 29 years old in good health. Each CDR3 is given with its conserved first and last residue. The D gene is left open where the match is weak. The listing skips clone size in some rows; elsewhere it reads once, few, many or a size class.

CDR3 DNA: TGTGCCAGCAGTTCCAGACAGGGTTCTGAAGCTTTCTTT
CDR3 protein: CASSSRQGSEAFF
clone size: -
V gene: TRBV12-3/TRBV12-4
D gene: TRBD1
J gene: TRBJ1-1

CDR3 DNA: TGCAGTGCTAGAGATAAAATCGGCACAGATACGCAGTATTTT
CDR3 protein: CSARDKIGTDTQYF
clone size: -
V gene: TRBV20-1
D gene: -
J gene: TRBJ2-3

CDR3 DNA: TGCGCCAGCAGCCAAGAATGGGAGGCCACGATTAGCGGGAGTAGATGGGACGAGCAGTACTTC
CDR3 protein: CASSQEWEATISGSRWDEQYF
clone size: -
V gene: TRBV4-1
D gene: TRBD2
J gene: TRBJ2-7

CDR3 DNA: TGTGCCAGCAGCTTAGGGAGAGGAGGTTTCACAGATACGCAGTATTTT
CDR3 protein: CASSLGRGGFTDTQYF
clone size: -
V gene: TRBV7-2
D gene: -
J gene: TRBJ2-3

CDR3 DNA: TGTGCCTGGAGGCGGACAGGGAACTACGAGCAGTACTTC
CDR3 protein: CAWRRTGNYEQYF
clone size: -
V gene: TRBV30
D gene: TRBD1
J gene: TRBJ2-7

CDR3 DNA: TGTGCCAGCAGCCCCCGGGCCGGACGCACAAATACGCAGTATTTT
CDR3 protein: CASSPRAGRTNTQYF
clone size: few
V gene: TRBV27
D gene: -
J gene: TRBJ2-3

CDR3 DNA: TGCAGTGTTCCGCCGGGACAGACTCCCTACGAGCAGTACTTC
CDR3 protein: CSVPPGQTPYEQYF
clone size: -
V gene: TRBV20-1
D gene: TRBD1
J gene: TRBJ2-7

CDR3 DNA: TGTGCCAGCAGCTCGTTCCAGGGACTAAGGAGTGAGCAGTACTTC
CDR3 protein: CASSSFQGLRSEQYF
clone size: few
V gene: TRBV11-2
D gene: TRBD2
J gene: TRBJ2-7

CDR3 DNA: TGTGCCAGCAGCTTAGGCGGGGGGGCCTCTGAGACCCAGTACTTC
CDR3 protein: CASSLGGGASETQYF
clone size: -
V gene: TRBV7-3
D gene: TRBD2
J gene: TRBJ2-5

CDR3 DNA: TGTGCCAGCAGTTTAGGCGCACAGGGGAATCAGCCCCAGCATTTT
CDR3 protein: CASSLGAQGNQPQHF
clone size: many
V gene: TRBV5-5
D gene: TRBD1
J gene: TRBJ1-5

CDR3 DNA: TGTGCCAGCAGCTTAGAGCCTGCACCTCGAGAAAACTATGGCTACACCTTC
CDR3 protein: CASSLEPAPRENYGYTF
clone size: -
V gene: TRBV7-8
D gene: -
J gene: TRBJ1-2

CDR3 DNA: TGTGCCAGCAGCGACCGGACCCTTCAGGGGGCCAACGTCCTGACTTTC
CDR3 protein: CASSDRTLQGANVLTF
clone size: few
V gene: TRBV7-9
D gene: -
J gene: TRBJ2-6

CDR3 DNA: TGCAGTGGAGGGGGGATCAACTATGGCTACACCTTC
CDR3 protein: CSGGGINYGYTF
clone size: few
V gene: TRBV20-1
D gene: -
J gene: TRBJ1-2

CDR3 DNA: TGTGCCATCCCGCCTGGCTCCGTGAACACTGAAGCTTTCTTT
CDR3 protein: CAIPPGSVNTEAFF
clone size: -
V gene: TRBV2
D gene: -
J gene: TRBJ1-1

CDR3 DNA: TGTGCCAGCAGCTTCGGACAGCTTAATTCACCCCTCCACTTT
CDR3 protein: CASSFGQLNSPLHF
clone size: -
V gene: TRBV11-2
D gene: -
J gene: TRBJ1-6

CDR3 DNA: TGTGTCAGCAGCCCAACCCCCGGGACTAACAATGAGCAGTACTTC
CDR3 protein: CVSSPTPGTNNEQYF
clone size: -
V gene: TRBV7-2
D gene: TRBD2
J gene: TRBJ2-7

CDR3 DNA: TGTGCCGGCAGTGTTGAGGGGCGCCCTAATGAAAAACTGTTTTTT
CDR3 protein: CAGSVEGRPNEKLFF
clone size: -
V gene: TRBV2
D gene: -
J gene: TRBJ1-4

CDR3 DNA: TGTGCCAGCAGCGTAGGTGGTGGAAACTATGGCTACACCTTC
CDR3 protein: CASSVGGGNYGYTF
clone size: many
V gene: TRBV9
D gene: -
J gene: TRBJ1-2

CDR3 DNA: TGTGCCAGCAGCAGGACTAGCGGGGGGGCCTATGAGACCCAGTACTTT
CDR3 protein: CASSRTSGGAYETQYF
clone size: few
V gene: TRBV7-2
D gene: TRBD2
J gene: TRBJ2-4

CDR3 DNA: TGTGCCAGCAGTTTACCGGGACAGGGAGATACGCAGTATTTT
CDR3 protein: CASSLPGQGDTQYF
clone size: few
V gene: TRBV12-3/TRBV12-4
D gene: TRBD1
J gene: TRBJ2-3

CDR3 DNA: TGTGCCAGCAGCCAAGGGGACAAACCCTACACAGATACGCAGTATTTT
CDR3 protein: CASSQGDKPYTDTQYF
clone size: -
V gene: TRBV14
D gene: -
J gene: TRBJ2-3

CDR3 DNA: TGCGCCAGCAGCCGTACGCCCGGGGGCCTCTCCGGTGAAGCTTTCTTT
CDR3 protein: CASSRTPGGLSGEAFF
clone size: -
V gene: TRBV4-3
D gene: -
J gene: TRBJ1-1

CDR3 DNA: TGTGCCAGCAGTTGGAACAGGGGTCAGCCCCAGCATTTT
CDR3 protein: CASSWNRGQPQHF
clone size: -
V gene: TRBV6-5
D gene: TRBD1
J gene: TRBJ1-5

CDR3 DNA: TGTGCCAGCAGCTTACTAGACGGGGGGGCGAATGAGCAGTTCTTC
CDR3 protein: CASSLLDGGANEQFF
clone size: -
V gene: TRBV7-9
D gene: TRBD2
J gene: TRBJ2-1

CDR3 DNA: TGCGCCAGCAGCTTGGCCGGACCTGGGACAGGGAAAAACACCGGGGAGCTGTTTTTT
CDR3 protein: CASSLAGPGTGKNTGELFF
clone size: -
V gene: TRBV5-1
D gene: TRBD1
J gene: TRBJ2-2

CDR3 DNA: TGTGCCAGCAGCCCGGACAGGGATGGCAATGAGCAGTTCTTC
CDR3 protein: CASSPDRDGNEQFF
clone size: few
V gene: TRBV7-6
D gene: TRBD1
J gene: TRBJ2-1

CDR3 DNA: TGTGCCAGCTCACCGACAGGGGACGGGTACAATGAGCAGTTCTTC
CDR3 protein: CASSPTGDGYNEQFF
clone size: -
V gene: TRBV18
D gene: TRBD1
J gene: TRBJ2-1

CDR3 DNA: TGTGCCAGCAGCGACCCGAGAGGGACCTACAATGAGCAGTTCTTC
CDR3 protein: CASSDPRGTYNEQFF
clone size: -
V gene: TRBV2
D gene: -
J gene: TRBJ2-1

CDR3 DNA: TGCAGTGCCCCCGGCGCAGGCTGGAACACTGAAGCTTTCTTT
CDR3 protein: CSAPGAGWNTEAFF
clone size: -
V gene: TRBV20-1
D gene: -
J gene: TRBJ1-1

CDR3 DNA: TGCACCAGCAGTGAGAGGGACAGGAAGAATTCACCCCTCCACTTT
CDR3 protein: CTSSERDRKNSPLHF
clone size: -
V gene: TRBV10-2
D gene: TRBD1
J gene: TRBJ1-6

CDR3 DNA: TGTGCCAGCAGTCTTAGACAGGGCGCAGATACGCAGTATTTT
CDR3 protein: CASSLRQGADTQYF
clone size: many
V gene: TRBV5-1
D gene: TRBD1
J gene: TRBJ2-3

CDR3 DNA: TGTGCCAGCAGATTCAGGGAGGCCGTGAACACCGGGGAGCTGTTTTTT
CDR3 protein: CASRFREAVNTGELFF
clone size: -
V gene: TRBV28
D gene: -
J gene: TRBJ2-2

CDR3 DNA: TGTGCCAGCAGCTTTGTTTGCGCCCCGGGAGGGACCGGGGAGCTGTTTTTT
CDR3 protein: CASSFVCAPGGTGELFF
clone size: few
V gene: TRBV12-1
D gene: -
J gene: TRBJ2-2

CDR3 DNA: TGTGCCTGGAGTCTTCACGGGACTTTCTACAATGAGCAGTTCTTC
CDR3 protein: CAWSLHGTFYNEQFF
clone size: -
V gene: TRBV30
D gene: -
J gene: TRBJ2-1

CDR3 DNA: TGCAGTGCTAGAGGGTCGAATAGCAATCAGCCCCAGCATTTT
CDR3 protein: CSARGSNSNQPQHF
clone size: -
V gene: TRBV20-1
D gene: -
J gene: TRBJ1-5

CDR3 DNA: TGCGCCAGCAGCCAAGGACTAGCGGGGGGGCTTCTCGCAGATACGCAGTATTTT
CDR3 protein: CASSQGLAGGLLADTQYF
clone size: few
V gene: TRBV5-1
D gene: TRBD2
J gene: TRBJ2-3

CDR3 DNA: TGTGCCAGCAGCTTATGGGCTAGCGGGGGCCACACAGATACGCAGTATTTT
CDR3 protein: CASSLWASGGHTDTQYF
clone size: many
V gene: TRBV7-2
D gene: TRBD2
J gene: TRBJ2-3

CDR3 DNA: TGTGCCAGTAGTATAGGGGGACTAGTAGGTGTTACGCAGTATTTT
CDR3 protein: CASSIGGLVGVTQYF
clone size: few
V gene: TRBV19
D gene: TRBD2
J gene: TRBJ2-3

CDR3 DNA: TGTGCCAGCAGCTTAGCGAGCAGGGACTACGAGCAGTACTTC
CDR3 protein: CASSLASRDYEQYF
clone size: -
V gene: TRBV7-9
D gene: -
J gene: TRBJ2-7

CDR3 DNA: TGTGCCAGCAGTTACAGCGATGGGACAGGGTGGGAGACCCAGTACTTC
CDR3 protein: CASSYSDGTGWETQYF
clone size: few
V gene: TRBV6-5
D gene: TRBD1
J gene: TRBJ2-5

CDR3 DNA: TGCGCCAGCAGCTTGGAAGGACAGGCCATGGGTGGCTACACCTTC
CDR3 protein: CASSLEGQAMGGYTF
clone size: -
V gene: TRBV5-1
D gene: TRBD1
J gene: TRBJ1-2

CDR3 DNA: TGTGCCAGCAGCCCCGAGCGGGGGAGGAAAGCTTTCTTT
CDR3 protein: CASSPERGRKAFF
clone size: -
V gene: TRBV6-2/TRBV6-3
D gene: -
J gene: TRBJ1-1

CDR3 DNA: TGCGCCAGCAGCTTCCCGCCGGGGAGTACCTACAATGAGCAGTACTTC
CDR3 protein: CASSFPPGSTYNEQYF
clone size: -
V gene: TRBV5-1
D gene: -
J gene: TRBJ2-7

CDR3 DNA: TGTGCCAGCAGCACGGGGAGGTCTGAAGCTTTCTTT
CDR3 protein: CASSTGRSEAFF
clone size: -
V gene: TRBV28
D gene: -
J gene: TRBJ1-1

CDR3 DNA: TGTGCCTGGAGCGAAGGGGACCCGCGCCGCGATGAGCAGTTCTTC
CDR3 protein: CAWSEGDPRRDEQFF
clone size: once
V gene: TRBV30
D gene: -
J gene: TRBJ2-1

CDR3 DNA: TGTGCCAGCAGTCGTCACACGGGACGAGAGACCCAGTACTTC
CDR3 protein: CASSRHTGRETQYF
clone size: few
V gene: TRBV6-2/TRBV6-3
D gene: -
J gene: TRBJ2-5

CDR3 DNA: TGTGCCAGCAGTCCCCCGGACGGGGTGATCTCCTACGAGCAGTACTTC
CDR3 protein: CASSPPDGVISYEQYF
clone size: -
V gene: TRBV12-3/TRBV12-4
D gene: -
J gene: TRBJ2-7

CDR3 DNA: TGCAGCGTTGGACGGAACGACGGAGAGCAGTTCTTC
CDR3 protein: CSVGRNDGEQFF
clone size: many
V gene: TRBV29-1
D gene: -
J gene: TRBJ2-1

CDR3 DNA: TGTGCCAGCAGCTCCTCGGCTGTCGAGGGCTATGGCTACACCTTC
CDR3 protein: CASSSSAVEGYGYTF
clone size: -
V gene: TRBV7-9
D gene: -
J gene: TRBJ1-2

CDR3 DNA: TGCGCCAGCAGCCAAGATGGAGATACCACGGTTAAAGAAGCTTTCTTT
CDR3 protein: CASSQDGDTTVKEAFF
clone size: few
V gene: TRBV4-3
D gene: -
J gene: TRBJ1-1

CDR3 DNA: TGTGCCAGCACCTTTGGTTACGAGACTAGCACAGATACGCAGTATTTT
CDR3 protein: CASTFGYETSTDTQYF
clone size: -
V gene: TRBV7-9
D gene: -
J gene: TRBJ2-3

CDR3 DNA: TGCGCCAGCAGCCCGAATCCGACGGTAAACACTGAAGCTTTCTTT
CDR3 protein: CASSPNPTVNTEAFF
clone size: -
V gene: TRBV4-1
D gene: -
J gene: TRBJ1-1

CDR3 DNA: TGTGCCAGCACCTATTTAGCCCCGACTGACAGCTCCTTTAATGAAAAACTGTTTTTT
CDR3 protein: CASTYLAPTDSSFNEKLFF
clone size: many
V gene: TRBV12-3/TRBV12-4
D gene: -
J gene: TRBJ1-4

CDR3 DNA: TGTGCCAGTAGCCTAATTTCTGGGGCCAACGTCCTGACTTTC
CDR3 protein: CASSLISGANVLTF
clone size: many
V gene: TRBV19
D gene: -
J gene: TRBJ2-6

CDR3 DNA: TGTGCCAGCAGTTACGTCCCAGCGGAGGGCGGCTACACCTTC
CDR3 protein: CASSYVPAEGGYTF
clone size: few
V gene: TRBV6-5
D gene: -
J gene: TRBJ1-2

CDR3 DNA: TGTGCCAGCAGCCAAGACGGGACTAGCGGGAGCTCCTACAATGAGCAGTTCTTC
CDR3 protein: CASSQDGTSGSSYNEQFF
clone size: -
V gene: TRBV4-2
D gene: TRBD2
J gene: TRBJ2-1